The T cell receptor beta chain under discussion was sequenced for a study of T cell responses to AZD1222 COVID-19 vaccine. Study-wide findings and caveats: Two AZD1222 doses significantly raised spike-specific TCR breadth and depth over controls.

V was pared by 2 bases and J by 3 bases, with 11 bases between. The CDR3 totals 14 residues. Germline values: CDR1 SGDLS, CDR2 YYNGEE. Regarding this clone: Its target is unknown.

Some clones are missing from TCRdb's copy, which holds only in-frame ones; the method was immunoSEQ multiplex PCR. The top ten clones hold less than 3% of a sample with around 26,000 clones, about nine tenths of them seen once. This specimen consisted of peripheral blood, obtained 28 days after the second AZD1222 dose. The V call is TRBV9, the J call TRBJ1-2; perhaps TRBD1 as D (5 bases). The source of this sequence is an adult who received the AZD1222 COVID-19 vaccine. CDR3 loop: CASSVVAGDYGYTF. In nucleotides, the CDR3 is TGTGCCAGCAGCGTTGTAGCGGGGGACTATGGCTACACCTTC. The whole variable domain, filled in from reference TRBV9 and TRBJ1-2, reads DSGVTQTPKHLITATGQRVTLRCSPRSGDLSVYWYQQSLDQGLQFLIQYYNGEERAKGNILERFSAQQFPDLHSELNLSSLELGDSALYFCASSVVAGDYGYTFGSGTRLTVV.